This T cell receptor beta chain was retrieved from a study of shared clonotypes between healthy human individuals. Overall study results and limits: Blood alone was sampled, and tissue repertoires likely differ.

Details on this clone: The target antigen is unknown.

The study drew its donors from healthy HIV-negative adults without recent acute infections or vaccinations. The method was immunoSEQ multiplex PCR; TCRdb's version includes in-frame clones alone and lacks a portion of them. In the table there are about 490,000 clones, 78% of which are singletons. CDR1 and CDR2 from the germline V gene are MRHNA and SNTAGT. The CDR3 spans 17 residues. With 4 bases removed from V and 1 base from J, the gap between germline ends came to 16 bases. The receptor's source is a woman aged 40 to 50 in good health. Some clones in this sample may be carry-over from other donors' samples. The genes are TRBV6-4 and TRBJ2-2; no definite D call. The material sequenced was PBMCs. The CDR3 DNA reads TGTGCCAGCAGTGCGTTTTCCTCTACCGTGAACACCGGGGAGCTGTTTTTT. Translated: CASSAFSSTVNTGELFF.